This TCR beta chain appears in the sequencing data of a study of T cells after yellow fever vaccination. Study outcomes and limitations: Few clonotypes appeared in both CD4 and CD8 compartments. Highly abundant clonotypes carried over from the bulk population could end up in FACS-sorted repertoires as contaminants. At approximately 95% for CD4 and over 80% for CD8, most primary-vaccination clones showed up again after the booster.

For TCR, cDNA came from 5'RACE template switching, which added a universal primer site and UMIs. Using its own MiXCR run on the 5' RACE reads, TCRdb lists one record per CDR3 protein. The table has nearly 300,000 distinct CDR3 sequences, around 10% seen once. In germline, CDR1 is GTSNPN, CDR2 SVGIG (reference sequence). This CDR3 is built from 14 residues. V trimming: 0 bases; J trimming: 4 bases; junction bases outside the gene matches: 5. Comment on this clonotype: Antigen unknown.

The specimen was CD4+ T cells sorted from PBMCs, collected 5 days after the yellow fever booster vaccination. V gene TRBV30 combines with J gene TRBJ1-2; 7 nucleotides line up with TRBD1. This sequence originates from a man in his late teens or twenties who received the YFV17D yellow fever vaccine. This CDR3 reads CAWSVQGVIYGYTF. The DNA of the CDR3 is TGTGCCTGGAGTGTCCAGGGGGTAATCTATGGCTACACCTTC. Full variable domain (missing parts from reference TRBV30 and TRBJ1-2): SQTIHQWPATLVQPVGSPLSLECTVEGTSNPNLYWYRQAAGRGLQLLFYSVGIGQISSEVPQNLSASRPQDRQFILSSKKLLLSDSGFYLCAWSVQGVIYGYTFGSGTRLTVV.